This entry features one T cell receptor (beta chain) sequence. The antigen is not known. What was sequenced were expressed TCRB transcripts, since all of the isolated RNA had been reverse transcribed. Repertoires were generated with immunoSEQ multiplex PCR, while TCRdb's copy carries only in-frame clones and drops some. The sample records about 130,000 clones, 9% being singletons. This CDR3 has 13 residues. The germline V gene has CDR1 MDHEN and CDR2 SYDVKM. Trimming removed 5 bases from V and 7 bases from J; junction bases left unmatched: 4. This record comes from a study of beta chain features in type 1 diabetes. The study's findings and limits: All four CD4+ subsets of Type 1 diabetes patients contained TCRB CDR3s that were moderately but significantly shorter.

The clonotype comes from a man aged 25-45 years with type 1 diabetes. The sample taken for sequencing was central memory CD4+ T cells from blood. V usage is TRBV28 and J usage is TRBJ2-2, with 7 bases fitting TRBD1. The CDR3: CASSTRGIGELFF. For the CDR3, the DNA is TGTGCCAGCAGTACCAGGGGGATCGGGGAGCTGTTTTTT.